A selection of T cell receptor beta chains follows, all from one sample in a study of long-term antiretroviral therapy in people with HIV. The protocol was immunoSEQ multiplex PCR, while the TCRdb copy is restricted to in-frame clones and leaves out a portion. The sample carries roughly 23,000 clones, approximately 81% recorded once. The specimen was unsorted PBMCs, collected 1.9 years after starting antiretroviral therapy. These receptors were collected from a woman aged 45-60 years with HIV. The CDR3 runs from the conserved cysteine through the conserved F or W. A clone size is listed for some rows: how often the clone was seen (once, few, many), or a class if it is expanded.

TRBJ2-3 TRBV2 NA CASSPSRAVGTDTQYF
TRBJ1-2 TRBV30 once CAWSVNLPGGYTF
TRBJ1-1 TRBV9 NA CASSLSAQDTEAFF
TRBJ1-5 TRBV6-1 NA CALTKGPGGNQPQHF
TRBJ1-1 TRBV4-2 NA CASSQDSTGLDTEAFF
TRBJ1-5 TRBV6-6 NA CASRSGSYSNQPQHF
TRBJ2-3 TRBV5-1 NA CASSLQGSTDTQYF
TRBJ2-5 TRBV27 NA CASSLGVAGAETQYF
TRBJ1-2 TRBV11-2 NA CASSLDVTDYGYTF
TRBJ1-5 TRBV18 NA CASSSDRVEPQHF
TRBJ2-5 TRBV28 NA CASSLQGGETQYF
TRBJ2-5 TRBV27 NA CASSTTGVTETQYF
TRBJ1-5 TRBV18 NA CASSREPPGQEGYSNQPQHF
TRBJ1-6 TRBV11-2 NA CASSIPGQGAAPLHF
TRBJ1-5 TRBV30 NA CAWSRSGTGAYSNQPQHF
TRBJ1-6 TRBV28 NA CASSPPRGDNSPLHF
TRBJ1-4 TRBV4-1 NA CASSSDRGREKLFF
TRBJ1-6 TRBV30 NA CAWSVVGDLSPLHF
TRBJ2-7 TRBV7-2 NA CASGFGGSTYEQYF
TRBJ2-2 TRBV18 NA CASSSSLAGGTGELFF
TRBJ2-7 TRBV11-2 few CASSGIRRRSYEQYF
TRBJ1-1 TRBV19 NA CASGQGFNTEAFF
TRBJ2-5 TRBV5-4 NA CASSLVGQETQYF
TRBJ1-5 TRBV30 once CAWAGDSNQPQHF
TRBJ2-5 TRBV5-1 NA CASSLSAPQETQYF
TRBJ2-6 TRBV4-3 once CASSQEQGSGANVLTF
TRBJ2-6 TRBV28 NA CASKAPTSGANVLTF
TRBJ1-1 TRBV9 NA CASSPQYQGAGEAFF